The T cell receptor (beta chain) under discussion was sequenced for a study of radiation and T cells in renal cell carcinoma. Study-level results: Pretreatment tumor biopsies were lacking, so baseline clonotypes are unknown. In blood, top tumor clones expanded by 2 weeks, shrinking by 4.

As to this clone: What it binds is unknown.

CDR1 and CDR2 (germline): GTSNPN, SVGIG (reference sequence). This CDR3 spans 15 amino acids. TCRdb keeps only in-frame clones here, not all; method: immunoSEQ multiplex PCR. This repertoire shows approximately 150,000 clones, approximately 87% found once; its top ten account for under 25%. Time point described: baseline pretreatment blood. Indicated treatment: 15 Gy SBRT to primary tumor, nephrectomy 4 weeks later. Blood was sampled at baseline, 2 weeks and 4 weeks after SBRT. The sample was blood, taken from a patient whose treatment included radiotherapy and nephrectomy. The TCR sequence derives from a woman in her forties or fifties with renal cell carcinoma. The gene calls are TRBV30 and TRBJ2-6; D possibly matches TRBD1 or TRBD2 (5 bases each). CDR3 amino acids: CGWDGEYSGANVLTF. Written as DNA, the CDR3 is TGTGGATGGGACGGAGAATACTCTGGGGCCAACGTCCTGACTTTC.